This passage covers 25 T cell receptor beta chains from one sample sequenced in a study of T cell responses to AZD1222 COVID-19 vaccine. Repertoires were generated with immunoSEQ multiplex PCR, while TCRdb's copy carries only in-frame clones and drops some. The sample has around 89,000 clones, 85% to 90% seen once. The sequenced sample was peripheral blood, obtained on day 0 of AZD1222 vaccination. The receptors stem from an adult in good health.

This clone came up a few times. The same CDR3 also results from other DNA sequences found in this sample. The V gene is TRBV3-1 (or the pseudogene TRBV3-2), the J gene TRBJ1-1; D ambiguous. The V gene lost 1 base and the J gene lost 4 bases, with 7 bases spanning the gap. This CDR3 contains 13 residues. Germline V gene sequence: CDR1 LGHDT, CDR2 YNNKEL (reference sequence). The CDR3 DNA is TGTGCCAGCAGCCAAGCCCGGGGCACTGAAGCTTTCTTT. Its translation: CASSQARGTEAFF.

V is TRBV9 and J is TRBJ2-3; 9 bases align to TRBD2. Germline CDR1 and CDR2: SGDLS and YYNGEE. The CDR3 has 16 amino acids. V shed 0 bases, J shed 3 bases, and the junction held 5 bases outside the gene matches. This chain's CDR3 is CASSVGSGRSTDTQYF. The DNA of the CDR3 is TGTGCCAGCAGCGTAGGAAGCGGGAGGTCGACAGATACGCAGTATTTT.

The chain employs TRBV15 and TRBJ1-3; D is unclear. Germline-derived CDR1 and CDR2 are LNHNV and YYDKDF (reference sequence). V was pared by 3 bases and J by 0 bases, with 6 bases between. The CDR3 consists of 14 residues. The CDR3 DNA follows: TGTGCCACCAGCAGGAGCGCCTCTGGAAACACCATATATTTT. Residues: CATSRSASGNTIYF.

The chain links TRBV28 to TRBJ2-1, with TRBD2 identical over 15 bases. Germline CDR1 MDHEN, CDR2 SYDVKM. The CDR3 spans 17 residues. The V and J ends lost 6 bases and 3 bases, in that order; junction bases with no gene match: 6. CDR3 loop: CASSPGLAGGRYNEQFF. The CDR3, as DNA: TGTGCCAGCAGCCCGGGACTAGCGGGAGGCCGCTACAATGAGCAGTTCTTC. Full variable domain (outside the CDR3, taken from reference TRBV28 and TRBJ2-1): DVKVTQSSRYLVKRTGEKVFLECVQDMDHENMFWYRQDPGLGLRLIYFSYDVKMKEKGDIPEGYSVSREKKERFSLILESASTNQTSMYLCASSPGLAGGRYNEQFFGPGTRLTVL.

CDR3 DNA sequence: TGTGCCAGCAGTGAGAAAGGACTACCCTATGGCTACACCTTC. Translating gives CASSEKGLPYGYTF. V usage is TRBV6-4 and J usage is TRBJ1-2; D gene uncertain. Germline CDR1 MRHNA, CDR2 SNTAGT. The CDR3 contains 14 residues. Trimming removed 3 bases from V and 4 bases from J, with 12 bases in between.

This clone was seen once. The chain carries TRBV5-1 and TRBJ1-2; 8 bases align to TRBD1. Trimming at V came to 4 bases and at J to 6 bases, leaving 8 bases not matched to a gene. The V gene's germline CDR1 is SGHRS and CDR2 YFSETQ. The CDR3 sequence is 14 residues long. CDR3 coding DNA: TGCGCCAGCAGCCCCCTGACAGGGGTCAATGGCTACACCTTC. Translating it yields CASSPLTGVNGYTF.

The V call is TRBV28, the J call TRBJ1-3; D is unresolved. The germline V gene encodes CDR1 MDHEN and CDR2 SYDVKM. The CDR3 is 16 residues long. V was cut by 2 bases and J by 0 bases, with 11 bases left in between. DNA of the CDR3: TGTGCCAGCAGTTTAACGCCCGACTCCTCTGGAAACACCATATATTTT. It is translated as CASSLTPDSSGNTIYF.

This CDR3 is CASSGRGAKNIQYF. CDR3 DNA: TGTGCCAGCAGTGGGCGGGGAGCCAAAAACATTCAGTACTTC. This sequence joins TRBV2 and TRBJ2-4; the D gene is possibly TRBD2 (6 bases). With 4 bases removed from V and 0 bases from J, the gap between germline ends came to 7 bases. Per germline, CDR1 SNHLY and CDR2 FYNNEI. This CDR3 has 14 residues.

The chain uses TRBV6-1 and TRBJ1-2; D uncertain. Germline V gene sequence: CDR1 MNHNS, CDR2 SASEGT. Trimming removed 0 bases from V and 4 bases from J, with 12 bases in between. This CDR3 has 15 amino acids. This chain's CDR3 is CASSEASGSSYGYTF. CDR3 DNA sequence: TGTGCCAGCAGTGAAGCGTCGGGCAGCTCCTATGGCTACACCTTC.

The V and J genes are TRBV2 and TRBJ1-3; no firm D call. V gave up 4 bases and J gave up 0 bases, with 7 bases separating them. This CDR3 has 14 amino acids. Germline V CDR1 and CDR2: SNHLY, FYNNEI. In nucleotides, the CDR3 is TGTGCCAGCAGTGCCGTGGTCTCTGGAAACACCATATATTTT. Its translation: CASSAVVSGNTIYF.

The V and J genes are TRBV28 and TRBJ2-3; 12 positions match TRBD1. V dropped 5 bases and J dropped 3; count of bases not matched to a gene: 15. CDR3 length: 19 residues. Germline lookup yields CDR1 MDHEN and CDR2 SYDVKM. For the CDR3, the DNA is TGTGCCAGCAGTATCCTGACCTCCGGGACAGGGGGCGCGACAGATACGCAGTATTTT. This gives the protein CASSILTSGTGGATDTQYF. The full variable domain, with the rest looked up from reference TRBV28 and TRBJ2-3, is DVKVTQSSRYLVKRTGEKVFLECVQDMDHENMFWYRQDPGLGLRLIYFSYDVKMKEKGDIPEGYSVSREKKERFSLILESASTNQTSMYLCASSILTSGTGGATDTQYFGPGTRLTVL.

The chain has TRBV5-6 and TRBJ1-3, with D possibly matching TRBD1 (6 bases). V gave up 4 bases and J gave up 3 bases, with 11 bases separating them. Germline V gene sequence: CDR1 SGHDT, CDR2 YYEEEE. The CDR3 sequence is 14 residues long. The chain's CDR3 is CASSAYRVGNTIYF. The CDR3 bases are TGTGCCAGCAGCGCCTACAGGGTTGGAAACACCATATATTTT. The variable domain in full, with the rest retrieved from reference TRBV5-6 and TRBJ1-3, is DAGVTQSPTHLIKTRGQQVTLRCSPKSGHDTVSWYQQALGQGPQFIFQYYEEEERQRGNFPDRFSGHQFPNYSSELNVNALLLGDSALYLCASSAYRVGNTIYFGEGSWLTVV.

The rearrangement joins TRBV5-1 to TRBJ2-2, with D perhaps given as TRBD1 or TRBD2 (5 bases each). Between the trimmed V and J ends, which lost 2 bases and 3 bases, there was a span of 11 bases. CDR1 SGHRS and CDR2 YFSETQ come from the germline V gene. The CDR3 consists of 15 residues. CDR3 DNA: TGCGCCAGCAGCTTTGAGGGGTTGGACACCGGGGAGCTGTTTTTT. Its protein is CASSFEGLDTGELFF.

The chain uses TRBV3-1 (or the pseudogene TRBV3-2) and TRBJ2-3; 9 positions match TRBD2. Trimming removed 5 bases from V and 2 bases from J; junction bases left unmatched: 8. Germline CDR1 and CDR2: LGHDT and YNNKEL (reference sequence). The CDR3 runs to 16 residues. The DNA for the CDR3 is TGTGCCAGCAGCGATAGGACTAGCGTAATCACAGATACGCAGTATTTT. This gives the protein CASSDRTSVITDTQYF.

The CDR3 DNA follows: TGTGCCAGCAGTTTAATCGGCAGATCCTATGGCTACACCTTC. This codes for CASSLIGRSYGYTF. The V call is TRBV28, the J call TRBJ1-2, with D unresolved. The CDR3 is made up of 14 amino acids. Germline CDR1 and CDR2: MDHEN and SYDVKM. The V end was cut by 2 bases, the J end by 4 bases, with 11 bases between.

This clone was seen a few times. The chain couples TRBV18 to TRBJ2-7; D tentatively fits TRBD1 or TRBD2 (5 bases each). The length of the CDR3 is 16 residues. V was trimmed by 0 bases and J by 1 base, leaving 13 bases between them. Germline CDR1 reads KGHSH; CDR2 reads LQKENI. In nucleotides, the CDR3 is TGTGCCAGCTCACCACCGAGGGGCGCGAAGTCCTACGAGCAGTACTTC. It is translated as CASSPPRGAKSYEQYF.

CDR3 bases: TGTGCCACCAGTAAAAGGGGGCGCGGGAGCAATCAGCCCCAGCATTTT. It yields the protein CATSKRGRGSNQPQHF. The chain has TRBV24-1 and TRBJ1-5; 7 nucleotides line up with TRBD1. The CDR3 totals 16 residues. With 6 bases clipped from V and 1 base from J, the junction kept 8 bases outside the gene matches. Germline V gene lookup returns CDR1 KGHDR and CDR2 SFDVKD.

This rearrangement joins TRBV7-2 to TRBJ1-5, with D hard to call. Trimming stripped 2 bases from V and 5 bases from J, with 7 bases between. The CDR3 runs 13 residues. Germline assignment: CDR1 SGHTA and CDR2 FQGNSA. The CDR3 is CASSLSTDQPQHF. CDR3 nucleotides: TGTGCCAGCAGCTTATCTACCGATCAGCCCCAGCATTTT.

The chain carries TRBV24-1 and TRBJ2-2; D might be TRBD1 (5 bases). Germline CDR1 reads KGHDR; CDR2 reads SFDVKD. Trimming shortened V by 1 base and J by 1 base, and 6 bases separated the two germline ends. The CDR3 contains 15 residues. CDR3 sequence: CATSDFTGNTGELFF. In nucleotides, the CDR3 is TGTGCCACCAGTGATTTCACAGGGAACACCGGGGAGCTGTTTTTT.

The chain links TRBV28 to TRBJ1-5; D remains unclear. The germline V and J ends were trimmed by 6 bases and 7 bases, with 10 bases remaining between them. CDR1 MDHEN and CDR2 SYDVKM come from the germline V gene. The CDR3 totals 12 residues. The CDR3 protein is CASRKGAQPQHF. In DNA, the CDR3 is TGTGCCAGCAGAAAGGGAGCGCAGCCCCAGCATTTT. The whole variable domain, filled in from reference TRBV28 and TRBJ1-5, reads DVKVTQSSRYLVKRTGEKVFLECVQDMDHENMFWYRQDPGLGLRLIYFSYDVKMKEKGDIPEGYSVSREKKERFSLILESASTNQTSMYLCASRKGAQPQHFGDGTRLSIL.

V is TRBV27 and J is TRBJ2-2, with D unresolved. The CDR3 covers 15 residues. Trimming cost V 10 bases and J 0 bases, with 15 bases left between them. The germline V gene has CDR1 MNHEY and CDR2 SMNVEV (reference sequence). The CDR3 DNA reads TGTGCCACCAGCCCAGCGCTCGCGAACACCGGGGAGCTGTTTTTT. Its protein product is CATSPALANTGELFF.

J is TRBJ1-1 and V is TRBV30; maybe TRBD1 (6 bases). The CDR3 is 14 amino acids. V shed 1 base and J shed 0 bases, with 9 bases lying between them. Germline V gives CDR1 GTSNPN, CDR2 SVGIG (reference sequence). The CDR3 nucleotides are TGTGCCTGGAGTGAGGGGGGACTGAACACTGAAGCTTTCTTT. It translates to CAWSEGGLNTEAFF.

The chain combines TRBV6-5 with TRBJ1-2; 7 nucleotides match TRBD1. Germline V CDR1 and CDR2: MNHEY, SVGAGI. The CDR3 is made up of 12 amino acids. With V trimmed by 4 bases and J by 4 bases, 0 bases remained unmatched. This chain's CDR3 is CASSWDSYGYTF. The CDR3, as DNA: TGTGCCAGCAGTTGGGACAGCTATGGCTACACCTTC.

This sequence joins TRBV6-5 and TRBJ1-1; D may be TRBD1 (5 bases). There are 12 residues in the CDR3. V lost 0 bases, J lost 11 bases, and 10 bases lay in between. The germline CDR1 and CDR2 sequences are MNHEY and SVGAGI. The CDR3 loop is CASSYSGEGAFF. DNA of the CDR3: TGTGCCAGCAGTTACTCGGGGGAAGGCGCTTTCTTT.

The genes are TRBV30 and TRBJ1-2; possibly TRBD1 for D (6 bases). V lost 3 bases and J lost 5, with 13 bases in between. The CDR3 is made up of 13 amino acids. Germline V gene data show CDR1 as GTSNPN and CDR2 as SVGIG (reference sequence). CDR3 bases: TGTGCCTGGAGCCCAGGGGAATCGTATGGCTACACCTTC. Translating gives CAWSPGESYGYTF.